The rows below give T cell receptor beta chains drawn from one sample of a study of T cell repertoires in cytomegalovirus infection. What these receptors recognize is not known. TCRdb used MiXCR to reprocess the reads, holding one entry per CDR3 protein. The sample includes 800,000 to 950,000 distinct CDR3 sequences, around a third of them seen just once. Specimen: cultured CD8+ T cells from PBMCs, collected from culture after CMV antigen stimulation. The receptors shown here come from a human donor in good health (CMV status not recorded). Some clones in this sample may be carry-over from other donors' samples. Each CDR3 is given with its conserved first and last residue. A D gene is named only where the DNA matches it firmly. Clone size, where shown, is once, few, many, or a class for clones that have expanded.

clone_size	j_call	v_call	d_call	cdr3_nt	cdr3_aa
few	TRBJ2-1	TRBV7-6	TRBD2	TGTGCCAGCAGCTTAGGTACTAGCGGCATAAATGAGCAGTTCTTC	CASSLGTSGINEQFF
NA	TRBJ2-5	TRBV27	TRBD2	TGTGCCAGCAGTTCGCTCCGAGCGGGGGGACCTCAAGAGACCCAGTACTTC	CASSSLRAGGPQETQYF
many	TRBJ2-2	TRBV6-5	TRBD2	TGTGCCAGCAGTTACTCGGCTAGCGGGCACGGGGAGCTGTTTTTT	CASSYSASGHGELFF
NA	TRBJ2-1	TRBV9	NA	TGTGCCAGCAGCGTAGTGGGTAGCGACTACAATGAGCAGTTCTTC	CASSVVGSDYNEQFF
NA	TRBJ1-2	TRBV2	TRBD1	TGTGCCAGCAGTGAGGGGACAGGGACCGTTGGCTACACCTTC	CASSEGTGTVGYTF
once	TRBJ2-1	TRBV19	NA	TGTGCCAGTAGTATAAGGGACGCGAGGGTTAGCTCCTACAATGAGCAGTTCTTC	CASSIRDARVSSYNEQFF
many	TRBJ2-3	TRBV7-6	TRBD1	TGTGCCAGCAGCTGGACAGGGGGAGATACGCAGTATTTT	CASSWTGGDTQYF
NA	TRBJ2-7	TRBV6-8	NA	TGTGCCAGCAGTTACACGTTCCGGGACCTGGTAGACGAGCAGTACTTC	CASSYTFRDLVDEQYF
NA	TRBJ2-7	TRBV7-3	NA	TGTGCCAGCGAAGCCGATTACGAGCAGTACTTC	CASEADYEQYF
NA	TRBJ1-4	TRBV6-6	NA	TGTGCCAGCAGTCACGGGTTTCTTAATGAAAAACTGTTTTTT	CASSHGFLNEKLFF
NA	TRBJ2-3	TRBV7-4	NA	TGTGCCAGCAGCTTAAAACGCAGCCCAGATACGCAGTATTTT	CASSLKRSPDTQYF
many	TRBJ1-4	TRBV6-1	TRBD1	TGTGCCAGCAGGTCAGGGGGGTCCCATGAAAAACTGTTTTTT	CASRSGGSHEKLFF
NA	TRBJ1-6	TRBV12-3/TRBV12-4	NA	TGTGCCAGCAGTGCTTTTATAACAACCGTCTATAATTCACCCCTCCACTTT	CASSAFITTVYNSPLHF
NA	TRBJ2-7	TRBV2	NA	TGTGCCAGCAGTGACTCGACGACGTTCTCCTACGAGCAGTACTTC	CASSDSTTFSYEQYF
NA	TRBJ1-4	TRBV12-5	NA	TGTGCTAGTGGTTTGGTAGCCAAGGGACCCAGCCCCGAAAAACTGTTTTTT	CASGLVAKGPSPEKLFF
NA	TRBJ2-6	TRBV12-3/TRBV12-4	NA	TGTGCCAGCAGTTCCCCAGGGCCAGGGGCCAACGTCCTGACTTTC	CASSSPGPGANVLTF